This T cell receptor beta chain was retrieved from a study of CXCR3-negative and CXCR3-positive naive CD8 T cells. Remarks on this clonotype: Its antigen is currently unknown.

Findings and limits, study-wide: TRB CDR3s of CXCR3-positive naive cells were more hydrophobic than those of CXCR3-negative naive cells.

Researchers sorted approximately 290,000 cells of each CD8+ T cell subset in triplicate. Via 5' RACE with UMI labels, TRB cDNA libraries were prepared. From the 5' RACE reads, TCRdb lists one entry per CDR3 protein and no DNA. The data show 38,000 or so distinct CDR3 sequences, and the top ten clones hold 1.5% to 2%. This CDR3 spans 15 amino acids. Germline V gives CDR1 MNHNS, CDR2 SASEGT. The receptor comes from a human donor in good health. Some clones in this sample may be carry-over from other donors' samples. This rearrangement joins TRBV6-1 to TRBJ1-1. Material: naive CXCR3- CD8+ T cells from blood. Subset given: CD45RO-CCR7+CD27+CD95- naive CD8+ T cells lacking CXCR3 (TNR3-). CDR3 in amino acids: CASSEAYSMNTEAFF.